Below, 6 T cell receptor beta chains from the same sample are listed, as sequenced in a study of shared clonotypes between healthy human individuals. Libraries were prepared by immunoSEQ multiplex PCR; TCRdb keeps only in-frame clonotypes and omits some of them. The data contain approximately 2,000,000 clones, roughly 90% of them singletons. Material: naive CD4+ T cells from PBMCs. The subset was: CD45RA+ positively selected. Receptors originate from a man younger than 30 in good health. Some clones in this sample may be carry-over from other donors' samples.

The chain uses TRBV19 and TRBJ2-5; 10 bases fit TRBD2. The CDR3 has 16 amino acids. Germline V gene lookup returns CDR1 LNHDA and CDR2 SQIVND (reference sequence). The trim removed 1 base at V and 5 bases at J, leaving 7 bases unmatched. In nucleotides, the CDR3 is TGTGCCAGTAGTATAGCGTCTAGCGGGAGTGCTGAGACCCAGTACTTC. This sequence encodes CASSIASSGSAETQYF. Complete variable domain (other parts from reference TRBV19 and TRBJ2-5): DGGITQSPKYLFRKEGQNVTLSCEQNLNHDAMYWYRQDPGQGLRLIYYSQIVNDFQKGDIAEGYSVSREKKESFPLTVTSAQKNPTAFYLCASSIASSGSAETQYFGPGTRLLVL.

The chain employs TRBV2 and TRBJ1-3; D uncertain. Trimming cost V 3 bases and J 0 bases, with 9 bases left between them. This CDR3 spans 15 amino acids. The germline CDR1 and CDR2 sequences are SNHLY and FYNNEI. The CDR3 protein is CASSEGIASGNTIYF. The CDR3 coding sequence is TGTGCCAGCAGTGAGGGAATCGCCTCTGGAAACACCATATATTTT. The variable domain in full, completed from reference TRBV2 and TRBJ1-3, reads EPEVTQTPSHQVTQMGQEVILRCVPISNHLYFYWYRQILGQKVEFLVSFYNNEISEKSEIFDDQFSVERPDGSNFTLKIRSTKLEDSAMYFCASSEGIASGNTIYFGEGSWLTVV.

The chain links TRBV30 to TRBJ2-1, with unresolved D. CDR1 is GTSNPN, CDR2 SVGIG, per germline (reference sequence). V dropped 0 bases and J dropped 10 bases, with 7 bases sitting between them. CDR3 size: 11 residues. CDR3 nucleotides: TGTGCCTGGAGTGTAGCATCGGAGCAGTTCTTC. This translates into CAWSVASEQFF.

V gene TRBV27 combines with J gene TRBJ2-2; D unclear. Per germline, CDR1 MNHEY and CDR2 SMNVEV (reference sequence). V gave up 3 bases and J gave up 4 bases, with 12 bases separating them. This CDR3 spans 15 amino acids. The CDR3 sequence is CASSFIRTPTGELFF. The DNA of the CDR3 is TGTGCCAGCAGTTTCATCCGGACCCCCACCGGGGAGCTGTTTTTT.

Turning to this clone: Other DNA sequences of this sample code for an identical CDR3. The rearrangement joins TRBV6-5 to TRBJ2-1, with D perhaps TRBD1 (5 bases). The CDR3 length is 14 residues. Germline-derived CDR1 and CDR2 are MNHEY and SVGAGI. V lost 8 bases and J lost 0, with 11 bases in between. CDR3 sequence (DNA): TGTGCCAGCCGCAGGCAGGGCTCCTACAATGAGCAGTTCTTC. Protein: CASRRQGSYNEQFF.

As for this clone: The identical CDR3 is also encoded by other nucleotide sequences in the sample. The CDR3: CASSNGGTYNEQFF. CDR3 nucleotides: TGTGCCAGCAGCAACGGGGGGACCTACAATGAGCAGTTCTTC. This sequence joins TRBV9 and TRBJ2-1; TRBD2 matches at 7 bases. Germline V gene sequence: CDR1 SGDLS, CDR2 YYNGEE. The CDR3 extends over 14 amino acids. V trimming: 4 bases; J trimming: 2 bases; junction bases outside the gene matches: 3.